The following is a T cell receptor beta chain sequence with its context. Its specificity is not known. From the reads, TCRdb called clonotypes with MiXCR, one entry per CDR3 protein. The repertoire holds around 320,000 distinct CDR3 sequences, with approximately 9.5% as singletons. The CDR3 consists of 12 residues. V lost 8 bases and J lost 5, with 13 bases in between. Germline CDR1 and CDR2: DFQATT and SNEGSKA (reference sequence). The sample comes from a study of T cell repertoires in cytomegalovirus infection. Study-level information: Public TCR beta signatures indicated both CMV infection and matching HLA type.

Study-wide findings and caveats: Cumulated frequencies of public TCR beta families served to identify carriers of CMV plus the relevant HLA. The ex vivo response was dominated by HLA-C-restricted CMV-specific TCR beta clonotypes.

The sequenced sample consisted of PBMCs. The chain has TRBV20-1 and TRBJ2-1; D uncertain. This TCR was recovered from a human donor in good health (CMV status not recorded). Some clones in this sample may be carry-over from other donors' samples. The CDR3 region is CSFLRSNNEQFF. In DNA, the CDR3 is TGCAGTTTCCTCAGGAGCAACAATGAGCAGTTCTTC.